Shown below are 31 T cell receptor beta chains from a single sample sequenced in a study of CD8 T cells in ankylosing spondylitis. From the 5' RACE reads, TCRdb called clonotypes with MiXCR, one entry per CDR3 protein. The top ten clones hold roughly 4.5% of a sample with 200,000 or so distinct CDR3 sequences, roughly 20% of them seen once. The sequenced sample consisted of blood, either unsorted or a sorted T cell fraction (not recorded which). These receptors were obtained from a male donor between 5 and 29 years old with ankylosing spondylitis or in good health (not recorded which).

This clonotype has at least ten counts. The J gene is TRBJ2-3, the V gene TRBV4-1, with 13 bases matching TRBD2. This CDR3 has 18 amino acids. V lost 4 bases to trimming and J lost 3 bases; unmatched junction nucleotides: 10. Germline V gene lookup returns CDR1 MGHRA and CDR2 YSYEKL. DNA for the CDR3: TGCGCCAGCAGCCGCGAAAGGACTAGCGGGAGTACTACAGATACGCAGTATTTT. Its protein is CASSRERTSGSTTDTQYF.

This chain joins TRBV6-5 and TRBJ2-3, with 8 bases fitting TRBD2. CDR1 is MNHEY and CDR2 is SVGAGI in the germline V gene. J gave up 10 bases and V 5 bases, and 5 bases lay outside the gene matches. This CDR3 spans 12 amino acids. CDR3 bases: TGTGCCAGCAGTGGCCCGGGACTAGCGCAGTATTTT. Its protein is CASSGPGLAQYF.

The rearrangement uses TRBV29-1 and TRBJ1-3, with 7 positions matching TRBD1. The J segment lost 2 bases and the V segment lost 5 bases, leaving 6 bases of the junction unmatched. Germline loops: CDR1 SQVTM, CDR2 ANQGSEA. The CDR3 is made up of 14 amino acids. The CDR3 DNA is TGCAGCGTTCCAGGGGGGATTGCTGGAAACACCATATATTTT. Its protein is CSVPGGIAGNTIYF.

This clonotype occurred a few times. The rearrangement joins TRBV23-1 to TRBJ2-2; 7 bases line up with TRBD1. TRBV23-1 carries the ORF label, with uncertain function. V dropped 10 bases and J dropped 4; count of bases not matched to a gene: 12. The CDR3 is 15 residues long. CDR3 loop: CANKDRVFCTGELFF. CDR3 DNA sequence: TGCGCCAACAAAGACAGGGTTTTTTGCACCGGGGAGCTGTTTTTT.

The V gene is TRBV29-1, the J gene TRBJ2-7; the D gene is possibly TRBD2 (5 bases). CDR1 and CDR2 from the germline V gene are SQVTM and ANQGSEA. V was cut by 7 bases and J by 0 bases, with 10 bases left in between. This CDR3 has 12 residues. The CDR3 DNA reads as TGCAGCGCTAAAGCGGACTCCTACGAGCAGTACTTC. Amino acids: CSAKADSYEQYF.

This clonotype showed up just a few times. The rearrangement uses TRBV5-5 and TRBJ1-4, with D perhaps matching TRBD1 (6 bases). CDR1 and CDR2 from the germline V gene are SGHKS and YYEKEE (reference sequence). The CDR3 covers 15 residues. Between the trimmed V and J ends, which lost 5 bases and 8 bases, there was a span of 19 bases. DNA of the CDR3: TGTGCCAGCAGTTCATGGAACAGGGTGGGGGAAAAACTGTTTTTT. It codes for CASSSWNRVGEKLFF.

This clonotype appeared many times. The gene calls are TRBV7-9 and TRBJ2-7, with D perhaps TRBD1 or TRBD2 (5 bases each). The V gene lost 5 bases and the J gene lost 0 bases, with 17 bases spanning the gap. The CDR3 runs to 16 residues. Germline loops: CDR1 SEHNR, CDR2 FQNEAQ (reference sequence). CDR3 amino acids: CASSPRGPGRSYEQYV. The DNA of the CDR3 is TGTGCCAGCAGCCCCCGGGGCCCCGGCCGCTCCTACGAGCAGTACGTC.

This clonotype appeared a few times. The chain employs TRBV12-3 or TRBV12-4 and TRBJ1-1, with D possibly matching TRBD1 (5 bases). The ends were cut back, 6 bases at V and 4 bases at J, with 12 bases in the middle. The length of the CDR3 is 13 residues. The CDR3 bases are TGTGCCAGCAGAACCACAGGAGTCACTGAAGCTTTCTTT. This encodes CASRTTGVTEAFF.

This clonotype has ten or more counts. The V gene is TRBV7-2, the J gene TRBJ2-7; D assignment may be TRBD1 or TRBD2 (5 bases each). Trimming took off 0 bases at V and 0 bases at J, with 12 bases between the two ends. This CDR3 is built from 16 residues. Germline values: CDR1 SGHTA, CDR2 FQGNSA. The CDR3 protein is CASSLAADGGSYEQYF. CDR3 in DNA: TGTGCCAGCAGCTTAGCCGCCGATGGGGGCTCCTACGAGCAGTACTTC.

This clonotype was recorded many times. The CDR3 coding sequence is TGCGCCAGCAGCCAATCCCGGGACAATGAGCAGTTCTTC. Its protein product is CASSQSRDNEQFF. V gene TRBV4-3 combines with J gene TRBJ2-1; D not certain. CDR1 is LGHNA, CDR2 YSLEER, per germline. The CDR3 is made up of 13 amino acids. Trimming shortened V by 2 bases and J by 5 bases, and 7 bases separated the two germline ends.

There are many counts of this clonotype. CDR3 DNA: TGTGCCAGCAGTTACGGGGGCGGAGTTGATCAGCCCCAGCATTTT. It specifies CASSYGGGVDQPQHF. The V and J genes are TRBV6-5 and TRBJ1-5; TRBD1 might be the D (6 bases). V lost 2 bases and J 5 bases, leaving 13 bases between the germline ends. Germline V gene lookup returns CDR1 MNHEY and CDR2 SVGAGI. The CDR3 is 15 residues long.

The rearrangement joins TRBV7-2 to TRBJ2-1, with 10 bases fitting TRBD2. In germline, CDR1 is SGHTA, CDR2 FQGNSA. The V and J ends lost 5 bases and 6 bases, in that order; junction bases with no gene match: 7. The CDR3 contains 15 residues. The CDR3 loop reads CASSPAGGGLNEQFF. CDR3 nucleotide sequence: TGTGCCAGCAGCCCAGCGGGAGGGGGGCTCAATGAGCAGTTCTTC.

This clonotype has at least ten counts. The genes are TRBV2 and TRBJ2-1; D tentatively fits TRBD1 or TRBD2 (5 bases each). The CDR3 is made up of 15 amino acids. CDR1 SNHLY and CDR2 FYNNEI come from the germline V gene. V was pared by 5 bases and J by 0 bases, with 11 bases between. CDR3 bases: TGTGCCAGCAGTCAGGAGGACACCTCCTACAATGAGCAGTTCTTC. It yields the protein CASSQEDTSYNEQFF.

The sample holds many counts of this clonotype. The chain recombines TRBV7-2 with TRBJ1-5; D uncertain. Germline CDR1 and CDR2: SGHTA and FQGNSA. The CDR3 loop spans 13 amino acids. Trimming left V 5 bases short and J 10 bases short, with 15 bases between. For the CDR3, the DNA is TGTGCCAGCAGCCCCGACACGGATCGACCCCAGCATTTT. Translated, it gives CASSPDTDRPQHF. Combining the CDR3 with reference TRBV7-2 and TRBJ1-5 gives the whole variable domain GAGVSQSPSNKVTEKGKDVELRCDPISGHTALYWYRQSLGQGLEFLIYFQGNSAPDKSGLPSDRFSAERTGGSVSTLTIQRTQQEDSAVYLCASSPDTDRPQHFGDGTRLSIL.

This clonotype was counted at least ten times. The V and J genes are TRBV20-1 and TRBJ2-7, with TRBD2 matching 9 bases. CDR3 length: 15 amino acids. CDR1 is DFQATT and CDR2 is SNEGSKA in the germline V gene (reference sequence). V dropped 2 bases and J dropped 2; count of bases not matched to a gene: 7. The CDR3 reads CSARSALAGPYEQYF. The CDR3 DNA sequence: TGCAGTGCTAGATCGGCACTAGCGGGTCCCTACGAGCAGTACTTC.

This clonotype was observed many times. The chain couples TRBV3-1 to TRBJ2-4, with TRBD1 identical over 7 bases. The CDR3 runs 13 residues. V trimming: 4 bases; J trimming: 4 bases; junction bases outside the gene matches: 1. Germline CDR1 and CDR2: LGHDT and YNNKEL (reference sequence). CDR3 loop: CASSRDRKNIQYF. CDR3 bases: TGTGCCAGCAGCCGGGACAGAAAAAACATTCAGTACTTC.

This clonotype has at least ten counts. The chain carries TRBV29-1 and TRBJ2-2; weak D call: TRBD1 (6 bases). Germline V lookup: CDR1 SQVTM, CDR2 ANQGSEA. The CDR3 sequence is 13 residues long. Deletions cut 8 bases from V and 0 bases from J, with 10 bases between. CDR3 nucleotides: TGCAGCACTGGACAGACGAACACCGGGGAGCTGTTTTTT. This translates into CSTGQTNTGELFF.

This clonotype has at least ten counts. V usage is TRBV6-4 and J usage is TRBJ2-3; 7 bases map to TRBD2. The CDR3 contains 15 residues. The V and J ends lost 3 bases and 1 base, in that order; junction bases with no gene match: 4. Per the germline V gene, CDR1 is MRHNA and CDR2 is SNTAGT. CDR3 coding DNA: TGTGCCAGCAGTGAAAGTGGGGGGGGCACAGATACGCAGTATTTT. Translating gives CASSESGGGTDTQYF.

V and J are TRBV12-3 or TRBV12-4 and TRBJ2-7, with 7 bases lining up with TRBD1. The CDR3 consists of 14 residues. V dropped 6 bases and J dropped 3; count of bases not matched to a gene: 8. In DNA form, the CDR3 reads TGTGCCAGCAGCCTGCCCGGGACAGTCTACGAGCAGTACTTC. Its protein product is CASSLPGTVYEQYF.

This clonotype appeared many times. This chain links TRBV7-9 with TRBJ2-3; TRBD2 matches at 12 bases. The V gene end was trimmed by 6 bases and the J gene end by 5 bases; junction bases not matched to a gene: 6. Germline V lookup: CDR1 SEHNR, CDR2 FQNEAQ (reference sequence). The length of the CDR3 is 15 residues. The CDR3 sequence is CASRTGLAGLDTQYF. The DNA for the CDR3 is TGTGCCAGCAGAACGGGACTAGCGGGTTTAGATACGCAGTATTTT.

This clonotype was counted many times. CDR3 coding DNA: TGTGCCAGCAGTGTCACAGGGGCGGGGGAGACCCAGTACTTC. Protein: CASSVTGAGETQYF. The V call is TRBV12-3 or TRBV12-4, the J call TRBJ2-5; D possibly corresponds to TRBD1 (7 bases). The CDR3 has 14 amino acids. V lost 5 bases and J lost 5, with 15 bases in between.

This clonotype was observed many times. The chain joins TRBV27 to TRBJ2-7, with D unclear. In germline, CDR1 is MNHEY, CDR2 SMNVEV (reference sequence). V lost 4 bases to trimming and J lost 0 bases, with 7 bases between them. CDR3 length equals 13 residues. The CDR3 is CASSSITSYEQYF. The CDR3 DNA reads as TGTGCCAGCAGTTCAATTACCTCCTACGAGCAGTACTTC.

CDR3 sequence (DNA): TGCAGCGTTGTGGTAGGGACTAGCGGGAGTGGATCCTACAATGAGCAGTTCTTC. Its protein is CSVVVGTSGSGSYNEQFF. The chain recombines TRBV29-1 with TRBJ2-1; 14 bases map to TRBD2. The CDR3 covers 18 residues. Germline V gives CDR1 SQVTM, CDR2 ANQGSEA. V shed 4 bases, J shed 1 base, and the junction held 9 bases outside the gene matches.

This clonotype was detected many times. The genes are TRBV20-1 and TRBJ2-7; D uncertain. This CDR3 comprises 11 residues. V shed 7 bases and J shed 0 bases, with 7 bases lying between them. In germline, CDR1 is DFQATT, CDR2 SNEGSKA (reference sequence). DNA for the CDR3: TGCAGTGTAACCAACTCCTACGAGCAGTACTTC. Translation gives CSVTNSYEQYF.

At least ten counts were recorded for this clonotype. V usage is TRBV25-1 and J usage is TRBJ2-3, with D perhaps TRBD1 (6 bases). This CDR3 comprises 17 residues. Trimming shortened V by 2 bases and J by 1 base, and 16 bases separated the two germline ends. Germline loops: CDR1 MGHDK, CDR2 SYGVNS. CDR3 loop: CASSELAGTRGTDTQYF. The CDR3 DNA reads TGTGCCAGCAGTGAACTAGCCGGGACAAGAGGCACAGATACGCAGTATTTT.

This clonotype showed up many times. The V gene is TRBV25-1, the J gene TRBJ2-6; D is undetermined. Germline CDR1 and CDR2: MGHDK and SYGVNS. The germline V and J ends were trimmed by 1 base and 1 base, with 8 bases remaining between them. This CDR3 region has 16 residues. For the CDR3, the DNA is TGTGCCAGCAGTGAATCGGGCTTGTCTGGGGCCAACGTCCTGACTTTC. Its protein is CASSESGLSGANVLTF.

This clonotype showed up many times. This chain uses TRBV5-1 with TRBJ1-2, with D tentatively TRBD1 (5 bases). The germline V and J ends were trimmed by 0 bases and 4 bases, with 13 bases remaining between them. CDR1 and CDR2 (germline): SGHRS, YFSETQ. This CDR3 is 15 amino acids long. In nucleotides, the CDR3 is TGCGCCAGCAGCTTGGGAGGGGCGCAGGTCTATGGCTACACCTTC. Residues: CASSLGGAQVYGYTF.

This clonotype was counted many times. The chain carries TRBV27 and TRBJ1-1; the match to TRBD1 covers 9 bases. The CDR3 runs 16 residues. Trimming removed 0 bases from V and 4 bases from J; junction bases left unmatched: 6. Germline V gene sequence: CDR1 MNHEY, CDR2 SMNVEV (reference sequence). CDR3 DNA sequence: TGTGCCAGCAGTTTATCACAGGGGGCGGTTGGCACTGAAGCTTTCTTT. Amino acids: CASSLSQGAVGTEAFF.

This clonotype occurred many times. The gene calls are TRBV2 and TRBJ2-1, with 9 positions matching TRBD2. Trimming cost V 8 bases and J 8 bases; bases outside gene matches: 13. This CDR3 region has 15 residues. Looked up from germline, CDR1 is SNHLY and CDR2 is FYNNEI. For the CDR3, the DNA is TGTGCCAGCGGCGATGGGGGCGGGGGGGTAGATGAGCAGTTCTTC. Translated: CASGDGGGGVDEQFF.

This clonotype has a count of ten or more. The rearrangement joins TRBV2 to TRBJ2-1, with a tentative D call TRBD2 (5 bases). The CDR3 totals 11 residues. The V and J ends lost 3 bases and 12 bases respectively, with 9 bases between them. Germline V lookup: CDR1 SNHLY, CDR2 FYNNEI. The CDR3 loop is CASSDAGRQFF. For the CDR3, the DNA is TGTGCCAGCAGTGATGCGGGTCGGCAGTTCTTC. Looking up the rest from reference TRBV2 and TRBJ2-1 gives the full variable domain: EPEVTQTPSHQVTQMGQEVILRCVPISNHLYFYWYRQILGQKVEFLVSFYNNEISEKSEIFDDQFSVERPDGSNFTLKIRSTKLEDSAMYFCASSDAGRQFFGPGTRLTVL.

This clonotype came up once. This chain links TRBV19 with TRBJ2-1; D perhaps matches TRBD1 (6 bases). With 5 bases removed from V and 1 base from J, the gap between germline ends came to 15 bases. The length of the CDR3 is 16 residues. Germline-derived CDR1 and CDR2 are LNHDA and SQIVND (reference sequence). The CDR3 nucleotides read TGTGCCAGTAGTTTCGAACAGGGACGGTCCTACAATGAGCAGTTCTTC. Its protein product is CASSFEQGRSYNEQFF.